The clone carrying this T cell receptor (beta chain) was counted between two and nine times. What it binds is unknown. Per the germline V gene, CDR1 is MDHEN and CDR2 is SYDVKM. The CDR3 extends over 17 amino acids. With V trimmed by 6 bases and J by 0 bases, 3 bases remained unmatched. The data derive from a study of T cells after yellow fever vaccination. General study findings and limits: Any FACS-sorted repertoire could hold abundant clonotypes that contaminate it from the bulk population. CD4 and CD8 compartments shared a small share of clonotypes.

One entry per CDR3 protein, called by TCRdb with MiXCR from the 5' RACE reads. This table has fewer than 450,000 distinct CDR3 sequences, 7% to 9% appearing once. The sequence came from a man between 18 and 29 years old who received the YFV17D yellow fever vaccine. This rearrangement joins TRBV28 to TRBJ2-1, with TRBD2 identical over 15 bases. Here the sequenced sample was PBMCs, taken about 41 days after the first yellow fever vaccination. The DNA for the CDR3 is TGTGCCAGCAGACGGGGACTAGCGGGGGGCTCCTACAATGAGCAGTTCTTC. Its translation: CASRRGLAGGSYNEQFF.